Listed here are 20 T cell receptor beta chains from one sample, sequenced in a study of cytomegalovirus exposure and HLA in healthy donors. In the PCR, 60 Vbeta and 13 Jbeta primers were used. Only in-frame clones appear in the TCRdb table, and some are missing; sequencing was by immunoSEQ multiplex PCR. The table shows under 150,000 clones, with around 86% occurring only once. The sequencing input was PBMCs. Every receptor here comes from a woman between 50 and 59 years old in good health and CMV-seropositive.

The V and J genes are TRBV27 and TRBJ1-5; 7 bases map to TRBD1. This CDR3 region has 15 residues. V shed 5 bases and J 4 bases; nucleotides not matched to a gene: 8. Germline V gene lookup returns CDR1 MNHEY and CDR2 SMNVEV (reference sequence). The CDR3 coding sequence is TGTGCCAGCAGTCCCCGCTGGGGACAGAATCAGCCCCAGCATTTT. Translation: CASSPRWGQNQPQHF.

The chain joins TRBV30 to TRBJ1-5, with a tentative D call TRBD1 (6 bases). Trimming shortened V by 3 bases and J by 5 bases, and 14 bases separated the two germline ends. This CDR3 comprises 14 residues. CDR1 is GTSNPN and CDR2 is SVGIG in the germline V gene (reference sequence). CDR3 DNA: TGTGCCTGGAGCAGGGGACGGTGGGATCAGCCCCAGCATTTT. It codes for CAWSRGRWDQPQHF.

The V call is TRBV7-3, the J call TRBJ2-2, with no clear D. CDR3 length: 13 amino acids. Germline V CDR1 and CDR2: SGHTA, FQGTGA. With 4 bases removed from V and 3 bases from J, the gap between germline ends came to 6 bases. The CDR3 here is CASSYTYTGELFF. DNA of the CDR3: TGTGCCAGCAGCTACACCTACACCGGGGAGCTGTTTTTT.

The chain employs TRBV5-1 and TRBJ1-1, with 7 nucleotides matching TRBD1. The germline gives CDR1 SGHRS, CDR2 YFSETQ. The ends lost 4 bases at V and 6 bases at J; junction bases unmatched: 9. The CDR3 consists of 14 residues. CDR3 region: CASSPGQLGSEAFF. The CDR3 DNA sequence: TGCGCCAGCAGCCCGGGACAGCTGGGATCTGAAGCTTTCTTT. Full variable domain (remainder filled in from reference TRBV5-1 and TRBJ1-1): KAGVTQTPRYLIKTRGQQVTLSCSPISGHRSVSWYQQTPGQGLQFLFEYFSETQRNKGNFPGRFSGRQFSNSRSEMNVSTLELGDSALYLCASSPGQLGSEAFFGQGTRLTVV.

This clone was counted between two and nine times. This chain links TRBV2 with TRBJ1-4; 9 positions match TRBD1. This CDR3 is 15 amino acids long. CDR1 SNHLY and CDR2 FYNNEI come from the germline V gene. After removal of 1 base from V and 8 bases from J, the junction contained 5 bases not matched to a gene. CDR3 nucleotides: TGTGCCAGCAGTGAAGGACAGGGGGTATGGGAAAAACTGTTTTTT. This encodes CASSEGQGVWEKLFF.

The J gene is TRBJ1-3, the V gene TRBV11-3; 7 bases match TRBD1. V gave up 5 bases and J gave up 3 bases; unmatched junction bases: 10. This CDR3 has 16 amino acids. Germline loops: CDR1 SGHNT, CDR2 YENEEA. As DNA, the CDR3 is TGTGCCAGCAGCGCGTATCTACAGGGGAATGGAAACACCATATATTTT. Residues: CASSAYLQGNGNTIYF.

The chain employs TRBV2 and TRBJ2-1; unclear D gene. With 5 bases removed from V and 5 bases from J, the gap between germline ends came to 10 bases. CDR1 and CDR2 from the germline V gene are SNHLY and FYNNEI. The CDR3 totals 13 residues. CDR3 in DNA: TGTGCCAGCAGTCCCACTAAGAACAATGAGCAGTTCTTC. Its protein product is CASSPTKNNEQFF.

The CDR3 reads CASSLPGVGFDYNEQFF. The CDR3 coding sequence is TGTGCCAGCAGTTTACCCGGGGTAGGATTTGACTACAATGAGCAGTTCTTC. V gene TRBV28 combines with J gene TRBJ2-1, with a weak D call TRBD2 (5 bases). Germline lookup yields CDR1 MDHEN and CDR2 SYDVKM. Trimming left V 2 bases short and J 3 bases short, with 17 bases between. The CDR3 loop spans 17 amino acids.

This clone was seen just once. This chain links TRBV19 with TRBJ2-1; 14 nucleotides align to TRBD2. This CDR3 region has 13 residues. After removal of 9 bases from V and 9 bases from J, the junction contained 4 bases not matched to a gene. CDR1 is LNHDA and CDR2 is SQIVND in the germline V gene (reference sequence). The CDR3 sequence is CASGLAGGIEQFF. In DNA form, the CDR3 reads TGTGCCAGCGGACTAGCGGGAGGTATTGAGCAGTTCTTC.

J is TRBJ1-1 and V is TRBV5-4, with D hard to call. Trimming took off 4 bases at V and 3 bases at J, with 10 bases between the two ends. The CDR3 is 13 amino acids. CDR1 and CDR2 from the germline V gene are SGHNT and YYREEE (reference sequence). The CDR3 spells CASSPKRDTEAFF. The CDR3 nucleotides read TGTGCCAGCAGCCCCAAGAGGGACACTGAAGCTTTCTTT.

This clone appeared a single time. The V call is TRBV5-4, the J call TRBJ2-6, with 10 bases aligning to TRBD1. V shed 4 bases, J shed 2 bases, and the junction held 6 bases outside the gene matches. Germline CDR1 SGHNT, CDR2 YYREEE (reference sequence). The CDR3 is made up of 17 amino acids. The CDR3 DNA is TGTGCCAGCAGCGCGCCGGGACAGGGGACTGGGGCCAACGTCCTGACTTTC. As protein: CASSAPGQGTGANVLTF.

The rearrangement joins TRBV15 to TRBJ2-5; D call uncertain. V was clipped by 8 bases and J by 5 bases, with 15 bases between them. CDR1 is LNHNV, CDR2 YYDKDF, per germline (reference sequence). CDR3 length equals 13 residues. CDR3 sequence reads: CATAARLGETQYF. The CDR3 coding sequence is TGTGCCACCGCGGCCCGCTTGGGTGAGACCCAGTACTTC.

The V gene is TRBV2, the J gene TRBJ1-5; 7 bases line up with TRBD1. The germline gives CDR1 SNHLY, CDR2 FYNNEI. V shed 8 bases and J 6 bases; nucleotides not matched to a gene: 10. The CDR3 runs 14 residues. CDR3 sequence reads: CASGMRQGVQPQHF. CDR3 coding DNA: TGTGCCAGCGGGATGCGACAGGGAGTTCAGCCCCAGCATTTT.

The chain has TRBV7-9 and TRBJ1-1, with D maybe TRBD1 (6 bases). Trimming cost V 5 bases and J 0 bases, with 10 bases left between them. Germline V lookup: CDR1 SEHNR, CDR2 FQNEAQ (reference sequence). The CDR3 runs 14 residues. The CDR3 region is CASSGDTLNTEAFF. The DNA of the CDR3 is TGTGCCAGCAGCGGGGACACCTTGAACACTGAAGCTTTCTTT.

The chain has TRBV21-1 and TRBJ1-4; the DNA was not used to check the table's D call, TRBD1. TRBV21-1 is flagged as a pseudogene. The CDR3 is made up of 16 amino acids. CDR3 protein: CASNPGQGKGNEKLFF. In DNA, the CDR3 is TGTGCCAGCAACCCGGGACAGGGGAAGGGGAATGAAAAACTGTTTTTT.

This chain joins TRBV5-3 and TRBJ1-5; TRBD1 aligns across 7 bases. TRBV5-3 is marked as an open reading frame, function uncertain. The CDR3 has 15 residues. With 10 bases clipped from V and 6 bases from J, the junction kept 16 bases outside the gene matches. The CDR3 loop is CAFTRRDRACQPQHF. The CDR3 bases are TGTGCCTTCACTAGACGCGACAGGGCATGTCAGCCCCAGCATTTT.

The V gene is TRBV10-3, the J gene TRBJ2-3, with 8 bases identical to TRBD1. This CDR3 has 15 residues. Germline V lookup: CDR1 ENHRY, CDR2 SYGVKD. V shed 7 bases, J shed 2 bases, and the junction held 8 bases outside the gene matches. CDR3 sequence reads: CAIMSDRGLTDTQYF. For the CDR3, the DNA is TGTGCCATCATGTCCGACAGGGGCCTCACAGATACGCAGTATTTT.

The rearrangement joins TRBV30 to TRBJ2-3, with D unresolved. V was pared by 6 bases and J by 4 bases, with 17 bases between. Germline V gives CDR1 GTSNPN, CDR2 SVGIG (reference sequence). The CDR3 has 14 amino acids. The CDR3, as DNA: TGTGCCTGTAACGAGCGAGAACGTTCAGATACGCAGTATTTT. Amino acids: CACNERERSDTQYF.

This clone has a handful of counts. The rearrangement joins TRBV4-2 to TRBJ1-3; weak D call: TRBD1 (5 bases). The CDR3 spans 13 residues. Germline values: CDR1 LGHNA, CDR2 YNFKEQ. Between the trimmed V and J ends, which lost 0 bases and 6 bases, there was a span of 6 bases. CDR3 residues: CASSQDRENTIYF. As DNA, the CDR3 is TGTGCCAGCAGCCAAGACAGGGAAAACACCATATATTTT.

This CDR3 reads CATTGGLRETQYF. The CDR3 DNA is TGTGCCACCACCGGGGGGCTCCGAGAGACCCAGTACTTC. The chain has TRBV15 and TRBJ2-5, with TRBD2 as a possible D gene (7 bases). V was shortened by 7 bases and J by 4 bases, with 13 bases between the two germline ends. Germline assignment: CDR1 LNHNV and CDR2 YYDKDF (reference sequence). This CDR3 comprises 13 residues.